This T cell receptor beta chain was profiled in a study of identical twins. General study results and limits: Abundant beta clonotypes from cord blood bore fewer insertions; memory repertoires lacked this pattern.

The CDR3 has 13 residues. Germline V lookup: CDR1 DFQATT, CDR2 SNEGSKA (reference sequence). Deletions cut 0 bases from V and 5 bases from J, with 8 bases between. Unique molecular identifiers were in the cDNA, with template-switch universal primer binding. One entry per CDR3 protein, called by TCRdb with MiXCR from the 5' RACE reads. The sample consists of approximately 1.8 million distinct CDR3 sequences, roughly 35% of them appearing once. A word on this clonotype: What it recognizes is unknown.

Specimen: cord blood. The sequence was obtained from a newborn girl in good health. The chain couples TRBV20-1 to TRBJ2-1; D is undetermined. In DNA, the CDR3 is TGCAGTGCTAGAGATTTTACCCACAATGAGCAGTTCTTC. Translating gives CSARDFTHNEQFF.